The clone carrying this T cell receptor beta chain has just a few counts. The antigen is not known. The data derive from a study of T-cell reconstitution after alpha-beta-depleted transplantation in children. The CDR3 loop spans 15 amino acids. CDR1 SGHTA and CDR2 FQGNSA come from the germline V gene. Trimming cost V 4 bases and J 0 bases, with 9 bases left between them. Study-wide results and caveats: Reports say that about two months after transplant, the alpha-beta T cells came out of several hundred graft clones that had expanded. It was newly produced T cells that mostly accounted for T-cell counts and diversity one year after transplant. Diversity of TCRbeta at day 60 was high in some patients, arising from surviving recipient T cells and thymic progenitors.

Unique molecular identifiers were incorporated when the TCRbeta library was constructed. Each CDR3 protein is one row after TCRdb ran MiXCR on the PCR reads. Among some 600,000 distinct CDR3 sequences listed, 13% were seen once. The chain combines TRBV7-2 with TRBJ2-2; perhaps D is TRBD1 or TRBD2 (6 bases each). This TCR came from a male patient younger than 18 who had a stem cell transplant for acute myeloid leukemia, so the T cells may come from the graft donor. This specimen was PBMCs, mostly from graft donor cells, taken 360 days after TCRalphabeta/CD19-depleted stem cell transplant. CDR3 sequence reads: CASSWGAANTGELFF. CDR3 DNA: TGTGCCAGCAGCTGGGGGGCGGCGAACACCGGGGAGCTGTTTTTT.